The 19 T cell receptor beta chains given below trace back to one sample, sequenced in a study of a mutant IDH1 vaccine in newly diagnosed glioma. TCRdb keeps only in-frame clones here, not all; method: immunoSEQ multiplex PCR. The repertoire holds some 87,000 clones, with 80% as singletons. Time point meaning: baseline, week 1 (first vaccination visit). The sample's treatment: pre-vaccination baseline after standard-of-care therapy. The sequences come from PBMCs, collected from a glioma patient treated with radiotherapy, temozolomide or both. The receptors derive from a man aged 35-49 years with glioma.

This chain links TRBV10-1 with TRBJ1-2, with 9 bases fitting TRBD1. This CDR3 has 14 residues. The V gene's germline CDR1 is WNHNN and CDR2 SYGVQD (reference sequence). V lost 2 bases and J lost 7; bases outside the gene matches: 5. CDR3 DNA sequence: TGCGCCAGCAGTGAGGACCCGACAGGGGGTGGCTACACCTTC. This sequence encodes CASSEDPTGGGYTF.

This chain uses TRBV27 with TRBJ1-5; D perhaps matches TRBD1 (5 bases). This CDR3 has 14 residues. V was shortened by 4 bases and J by 6 bases, with 13 bases between the two germline ends. CDR1 is MNHEY and CDR2 is SMNVEV in the germline V gene (reference sequence). The chain's CDR3 is CASSSPGTSQPQHF. CDR3 in DNA: TGTGCCAGCAGTTCCCCCGGGACCTCTCAGCCCCAGCATTTT.

The chain couples TRBV7-2 to TRBJ1-2, with D perhaps TRBD1 (5 bases). Germline values: CDR1 SGHTA, CDR2 FQGNSA. The CDR3 contains 14 residues. The ends were cut back, 1 base at V and 1 base at J, with 7 bases in the middle. The CDR3 nucleotides read TGTGCCAGCAGCTTAGTACAGGTTAACTATGGCTACACCTTC. Protein product: CASSLVQVNYGYTF.

This clone was detected only a few times. The chain uses TRBV29-1 and TRBJ1-1, with D tentatively TRBD1 (5 bases). CDR1 is SQVTM, CDR2 ANQGSEA, per germline. V shed 0 bases and J shed 10 bases, with 21 bases lying between them. The CDR3 has 15 amino acids. DNA of the CDR3: TGCAGCGTTGAAGATCGAGAACTAGGACATCTCGCAGCTTTCTTT. Protein: CSVEDRELGHLAAFF. Looking up the rest from reference TRBV29-1 and TRBJ1-1 gives the full variable domain: SAVISQKPSRDICQRGTSLTIQCQVDSQVTMMFWYRQQPGQSLTLIATANQGSEATYESGFVIDKFPISRPNLTFSTLTVSNMSPEDSSIYLCSVEDRELGHLAAFFGQGTRLTVV.

The sample holds a few counts of this clone. This rearrangement joins TRBV19 to TRBJ2-5; 11 nucleotides match TRBD1. Germline V lookup: CDR1 LNHDA, CDR2 SQIVND (reference sequence). CDR3 length: 16 amino acids. After removal of 6 bases from V and 5 bases from J, the junction contained 11 bases not matched to a gene. CDR3 loop: CASSGQGAGWGETQYF. DNA of the CDR3: TGTGCCAGTAGCGGACAGGGGGCCGGTTGGGGGGAGACCCAGTACTTC.

This chain uses TRBV5-4 with TRBJ2-7, with TRBD1 as a possible D gene (6 bases). The CDR3 is made up of 15 amino acids. With 0 bases removed from V and 2 bases from J, the gap between germline ends came to 12 bases. CDR1 and CDR2 from the germline V gene are SGHNT and YYREEE (reference sequence). The CDR3 DNA is TGTGCCAGCAGCTTGGTAGGGGGACCAGCCTACGAGCAGTACTTC. Translated: CASSLVGGPAYEQYF.

This clone was seen a handful of times. V is TRBV27 and J is TRBJ1-4, with a tentative D call TRBD1 (6 bases). Trimming shortened V by 6 bases and J by 6 bases, and 14 bases separated the two germline ends. Germline values: CDR1 MNHEY, CDR2 SMNVEV (reference sequence). This CDR3 region has 14 residues. The CDR3 loop is CASRVAGADEKLFF. CDR3 in DNA: TGTGCCAGCAGAGTAGCAGGGGCGGATGAAAAACTGTTTTTT.

The CDR3 sequence: CASSLKSSGWKFF. CDR3 sequence (DNA): TGTGCCAGCAGCTTAAAGTCGTCCGGATGGAAGTTCTTC. This chain uses TRBV7-6 with TRBJ2-1; D remains ambiguous. V lost 2 bases and J lost 14, with 16 bases in between. The length of the CDR3 is 13 residues. Germline loops: CDR1 SGHVS, CDR2 FNYEAQ.

The gene calls are TRBV30 and TRBJ2-1; either TRBD1 or TRBD2 may fit D (7 bases each). The CDR3 is 16 amino acids. The germline V and J ends were trimmed by 2 bases and 2 bases, with 16 bases remaining between them. Germline CDR1 GTSNPN, CDR2 SVGIG (reference sequence). CDR3 nucleotide sequence: TGTGCCTGGAGTTCAGGGGGGGGGCTCCCCTACAATGAGCAGTTCTTC. This gives the protein CAWSSGGGLPYNEQFF.

With regard to this clone: The junction shows a germline mismatch at one end, possibly a read error. The J gene is TRBJ2-2, the V gene TRBV18; 8 bases are shared with TRBD1. Germline V gene lookup returns CDR1 KGHSH and CDR2 LQKENI. The CDR3 runs 16 residues. In DNA form, the CDR3 reads TGTGCCAGCCCACCACGCCCAGGGGGCGACACCGGGGAGCTGTTTTTT. It codes for CASPPRPGGDTGELFF.

The chain links TRBV5-4 to TRBJ2-3; the D gene is possibly TRBD1 (6 bases). The length of the CDR3 is 15 residues. CDR1 is SGHNT, CDR2 YYREEE, per germline (reference sequence). V gave up 9 bases and J gave up 10 bases, with 27 bases separating them. The CDR3 DNA sequence: TGTGCCATCGCCCTGGGACATTATTCCGACGATGCGCAGTATTTT. Translation gives CAIALGHYSDDAQYF.

V is TRBV15 and J is TRBJ2-3, with a tentative D call TRBD2 (6 bases). Trimming cost V 5 bases and J 0 bases, with 12 bases left between them. This CDR3 is built from 15 residues. Looked up from germline, CDR1 is LNHNV and CDR2 is YYDKDF (reference sequence). CDR3 amino acids: CATSLGGGSTDTQYF. CDR3 nucleotides: TGTGCCACCAGCTTGGGAGGAGGAAGCACAGATACGCAGTATTTT.

The V and J genes are TRBV18 and TRBJ2-1; 12 nucleotides line up with TRBD1. CDR1 and CDR2 (germline): KGHSH, LQKENI. The CDR3 loop spans 15 amino acids. The V and J ends lost 1 base and 7 bases, in that order; junction bases with no gene match: 2. The CDR3 region has the DNA TGTGCCAGCTCACCACGGGACAGGGGGCGAAATGAGCAGTTCTTC. This sequence encodes CASSPRDRGRNEQFF.

This clone has just one count. J is TRBJ2-1 and V is TRBV6-5; the match to TRBD2 covers 10 bases. V trimming: 6 bases; J trimming: 3 bases; junction bases outside the gene matches: 5. The CDR3 loop spans 15 amino acids. Per germline, CDR1 MNHEY and CDR2 SVGAGI. This chain's CDR3 is CASSRRTSGYNEQFF. The CDR3 DNA sequence: TGTGCCAGCAGCCGTAGGACTAGCGGCTACAATGAGCAGTTCTTC.

Only one count was recorded for this clone. The V call is TRBV27, the J call TRBJ1-5; 8 bases match TRBD1. Germline trimming cut 5 bases from V and 3 bases from J; bases unmatched to any gene: 6. The V gene's germline CDR1 is MNHEY and CDR2 SMNVEV (reference sequence). The CDR3 has 15 residues. CDR3 region: CASSRRQGNNQPQHF. CDR3 sequence (DNA): TGTGCCAGCAGTCGGAGACAGGGGAACAATCAGCCCCAGCATTTT.

The rearrangement joins TRBV7-9 to TRBJ1-2; D unclear. V lost 5 bases and J lost 8, with 21 bases in between. The CDR3 totals 15 residues. From germline, CDR1 is SEHNR and CDR2 FQNEAQ (reference sequence). CDR3 sequence reads: CASSPKDGAWKGYTF. For the CDR3, the DNA is TGTGCCAGCAGCCCAAAGGACGGTGCATGGAAAGGCTACACCTTC.

V is TRBV19 and J is TRBJ2-5; 8 bases match TRBD2. The junction had 8 bases not matched to a gene; V was cut back by 3 bases and J by 5 bases. The CDR3 has 15 amino acids. Germline values: CDR1 LNHDA, CDR2 SQIVND (reference sequence). In nucleotides, the CDR3 is TGTGCCAGTAGTATCCTACGGGGGGGCACGGAGACCCAGTACTTC. Its protein is CASSILRGGTETQYF.

V is TRBV19 and J is TRBJ2-3, with 9 bases that match TRBD1. After removal of 7 bases from V and 4 bases from J, the junction contained 9 bases not matched to a gene. Germline V gene lookup returns CDR1 LNHDA and CDR2 SQIVND (reference sequence). The CDR3 totals 15 residues. The CDR3 region has the DNA TGTGCCAGTAAACCAGGGACAGGGCGTCCAGATACGCAGTATTTT. It specifies CASKPGTGRPDTQYF.

This clone is medium-sized by share. The J gene is TRBJ1-5, the V gene TRBV5-6; D is unclear. V lost 2 bases and J 3 bases, leaving 9 bases between the germline ends. This CDR3 has 14 amino acids. Looked up from germline, CDR1 is SGHDT and CDR2 is YYEEEE. CDR3: CASSFWGSNQPQHF. In DNA, the CDR3 is TGTGCCAGCAGCTTCTGGGGTTCCAATCAGCCCCAGCATTTT.